Each of the 9 T cell receptor beta chains below was sequenced from the same sample in a study of blood T cell repertoires in COVID-19. Here immunoSEQ multiplex PCR was the method, and the copy in TCRdb shows in-frame clones only, minus some. The sample holds some 130,000 clones, 90% seen once. The source material was peripheral blood. The receptors originated from a man aged 55 to 69 with COVID-19, enrolled during active disease.

This clone was counted a few times. The chain carries TRBV28 and TRBJ1-3; TRBD1 matches at 10 bases. The V gene end was trimmed by 3 bases and the J gene end by 6 bases; junction bases not matched to a gene: 5. The CDR3 contains 15 residues. Germline V gene sequence: CDR1 MDHEN, CDR2 SYDVKM. The CDR3 DNA sequence: TGTGCCAGCAGTTTGCTCGGGACAGGGGAAAACACCATATATTTT. Translated: CASSLLGTGENTIYF.

V gene TRBV11-2 combines with J gene TRBJ2-2; TRBD2 matches 14 bases. The V gene end was trimmed by 5 bases and the J gene end by 5 bases; junction bases not matched to a gene: 7. CDR3 size: 17 residues. CDR1 is SGHAT and CDR2 is FQNNGV in the germline V gene. The CDR3 DNA sequence: TGTGCCAGCAGCCCGGGGACTAGCGGGAGTCTTACCGGGGAGCTGTTTTTT. Translated: CASSPGTSGSLTGELFF.

This chain connects TRBV3-1 (or the pseudogene TRBV3-2) to TRBJ1-5; D ambiguous. The CDR3 runs to 14 residues. From germline, CDR1 is LGHDT and CDR2 YNNKEL (reference sequence). Trimming cost V 0 bases and J 2 bases, with 5 bases left between them. Here the CDR3 reads CASSQDRGNQPQHF. DNA for the CDR3: TGTGCCAGCAGCCAAGATCGGGGCAATCAGCCCCAGCATTTT.

The chain uses TRBV6-5 and TRBJ1-1, with D tentatively TRBD1 (6 bases). V was clipped by 2 bases and J by 11 bases, with 15 bases between them. The CDR3 consists of 13 residues. The germline V gene encodes CDR1 MNHEY and CDR2 SVGAGI. The CDR3 coding sequence is TGTGCCAGCAGTTACGTCGGGGGAGGGGGTGCTTTCTTT. Protein product: CASSYVGGGGAFF.

The V and J genes are TRBV29-1 and TRBJ2-3; 14 bases are shared with TRBD2. Germline V gives CDR1 SQVTM, CDR2 ANQGSEA. The V segment lost 6 bases and the J segment 7 bases; nucleotides outside the gene matches: 12. CDR3 length: 16 amino acids. In DNA, the CDR3 is TGCAGCGTCCAACGGGGGGGACTAGCGGGAGTGAATACGCAGTATTTT. Protein product: CSVQRGGLAGVNTQYF.

The chain is built from TRBV7-2 and TRBJ1-5; possible D gene TRBD1, 5 bases. The CDR3 covers 15 residues. The V gene's germline CDR1 is SGHTA and CDR2 FQGNSA. V was cut by 3 bases and J by 3 bases, with 12 bases left in between. CDR3 sequence (DNA): TGTGCCAGCAGCTTTCTGGCAGGGAACAATCAGCCCCAGCATTTT. It encodes CASSFLAGNNQPQHF.

This rearrangement joins TRBV5-1 to TRBJ2-3, with TRBD2 as a possible D gene (6 bases). Germline V CDR1 and CDR2: SGHRS, YFSETQ. Trimming took off 0 bases at V and 0 bases at J, with 8 bases between the two ends. This CDR3 has 15 amino acids. CDR3 in amino acids: CASSLGTISTDTQYF. The DNA for the CDR3 is TGCGCCAGCAGCTTGGGGACTATAAGCACAGATACGCAGTATTTT. The full variable domain, rest sourced from reference TRBV5-1 and TRBJ2-3, is KAGVTQTPRYLIKTRGQQVTLSCSPISGHRSVSWYQQTPGQGLQFLFEYFSETQRNKGNFPGRFSGRQFSNSRSEMNVSTLELGDSALYLCASSLGTISTDTQYFGPGTRLTVL.

CDR3 nucleotides: TGTGCCAGCAGCCCTCTACGGACAGGGGCCTACAATGAGCAGTTCTTC. Its protein product is CASSPLRTGAYNEQFF. V usage is TRBV5-4 and J usage is TRBJ2-1; 9 nucleotides agree with TRBD1. CDR3 length: 16 amino acids. Looked up from germline, CDR1 is SGHNT and CDR2 is YYREEE (reference sequence). With 4 bases clipped from V and 2 bases from J, the junction kept 7 bases outside the gene matches.

The chain carries TRBV6-2 or TRBV6-3 and TRBJ2-3; 12 positions agree with TRBD2. V was clipped by 5 bases and J by 3 bases; unmatched bases: 6. The CDR3 totals 16 residues. Germline lookup yields CDR1 MNHEY and CDR2 SVGEGT. The chain's CDR3 is CASSPLAGGLTDTQYF. The CDR3 bases are TGTGCCAGCAGTCCGCTAGCGGGAGGGTTGACAGATACGCAGTATTTT.